This TCR beta chain was observed in a study of T cell repertoires in cytomegalovirus infection. This clonotype was seen repeatedly, ten times or more. TCRdb reanalysed the reads using MiXCR and keeps one entry per CDR3 protein. The data show approximately 500,000 distinct CDR3 sequences, approximately 15% seen once. This clonotype originated in a human donor in good health (CMV status not recorded). Some clones in this sample may be carry-over from other donors' samples. The sample was CD8+ T cells from PBMCs.

CDR3 in amino acids: CASSSLLDRDSYNEQFF. The CDR3, as DNA: TGTGCCAGCAGCTCCCTCCTCGACAGGGACTCCTACAATGAGCAGTTCTTC. The chain joins TRBV12-3 or TRBV12-4 to TRBJ2-1, with 7 bases aligning to TRBD1. V trimming: 6 bases; J trimming: 0 bases; junction bases outside the gene matches: 11. This CDR3 is built from 17 residues.